The 23 T cell receptor beta chains reported below all come from one sample, sequenced in a study of human T cells and chemical hapten exposure. One entry per CDR3 protein, called by TCRdb with MiXCR from the RACE reads. The data show some 350,000 distinct CDR3 sequences, just under 6.5% seen once. Noted time point: patch test 2, 6 weeks after DPC sensitization. Treatment indicated: therapeutic diphenylcyclopropenone sensitization with weekly scalp DPC. The material was whole blood, obtained in connection with sensitization to the hapten diphenylcyclopropenone (DPC). These receptors were obtained from a young woman with alopecia areata. Some clones in this sample may be carry-over from other donors' samples.

This clonotype has a handful of counts. The chain couples TRBV11-2 to TRBJ2-2; D possibly corresponds to TRBD1 (5 bases). The length of the CDR3 is 19 residues. V was clipped by 2 bases and J by 4 bases, with 23 bases between them. The germline V gene has CDR1 SGHAT and CDR2 FQNNGV. The CDR3 bases are TGTGCCAGCAGCTTACGAACCACAACTACCAGGGAAACCACCGGGGAGCTGTTTTTT. It specifies CASSLRTTTTRETTGELFF. Variable domain in full (rest from reference TRBV11-2 and TRBJ2-2): EAGVAQSPRYKIIEKRQSVAFWCNPISGHATLYWYQQILGQGPKLLIQFQNNGVVDDSQLPKDRFSAERLKGVDSTLKIQPAKLEDSAVYLCASSLRTTTTRETTGELFFGEGSRLTVL.

CDR3 bases: TGTGCCAGCAGCTTAAACGGGGGAAGGTTGCAGCCCCAGCATTTT. Translating it yields CASSLNGGRLQPQHF. The chain employs TRBV7-2 and TRBJ1-5; possible D gene TRBD1, 5 bases. Trimming took off 2 bases at V and 7 bases at J, with 15 bases between the two ends. Germline V gene data show CDR1 as SGHTA and CDR2 as FQGNSA. The CDR3 is made up of 15 amino acids.

This clonotype was seen many times. The chain uses TRBV3-1 and TRBJ2-2; possibly TRBD1 for D (5 bases). Germline V CDR1 and CDR2: LGHDT, YNNKEL (reference sequence). Trimming stripped 5 bases from V and 7 bases from J, with 11 bases between. CDR3 length: 13 residues. The CDR3 bases are TGTGCCAGCAGCGTGGGGCTTATCGGGGAGCTGTTTTTT. Translating it yields CASSVGLIGELFF.

This sequence joins TRBV7-9 and TRBJ1-1; D call uncertain. CDR3 length: 12 residues. Per germline, CDR1 SEHNR and CDR2 FQNEAQ (reference sequence). V lost 2 bases and J lost 4, with 5 bases in between. In nucleotides, the CDR3 is TGTGCCAGCAGCTTATGGTCCACTGAAGCTTTCTTT. It is translated as CASSLWSTEAFF.

CDR3 sequence reads: CSARDLETYEQYF. The CDR3 nucleotides read TGCAGTGCTAGAGACTTAGAGACCTACGAGCAGTACTTC. The rearrangement uses TRBV20-1 and TRBJ2-7; no clear D gene. Germline V gene data show CDR1 as DFQATT and CDR2 as SNEGSKA (reference sequence). Trimming shortened V by 0 bases and J by 2 bases, and 8 bases separated the two germline ends. This CDR3 comprises 13 residues.

The sample holds many counts of this clonotype. The chain recombines TRBV4-1 with TRBJ1-5; 10 bases fit TRBD1. CDR3 length: 17 residues. V lost 2 bases, J lost 4 bases, and 8 bases stayed unmatched. The germline CDR1 and CDR2 sequences are MGHRA and YSYEKL. Written as DNA, the CDR3 is TGCGCCAGCAGCCAAAGGGGACAGGGGTCACGAAATCAGCCCCAGCATTTT. This gives the protein CASSQRGQGSRNQPQHF.

This clonotype was found many times. This rearrangement joins TRBV2 to TRBJ1-4, with TRBD1 as a possible D gene (5 bases). CDR3 length: 14 amino acids. Deletions cut 10 bases from V and 10 bases from J, with 22 bases between. Germline CDR1 SNHLY, CDR2 FYNNEI. In nucleotides, the CDR3 is TGTGCCACCACCGAACAGGCCCCGGGGGGAAAACTGTTTTTT. Its translation: CATTEQAPGGKLFF.

In regard to this clonotype: This could be a read error, since a much larger clone is one nucleotide away. V gene TRBV9 combines with J gene TRBJ2-7; weak D call: TRBD2 (6 bases). The CDR3 runs 15 residues. With 4 bases removed from V and 0 bases from J, the gap between germline ends came to 14 bases. From germline, CDR1 is SGDLS and CDR2 YYNGEE. CDR3 loop: CASSNRGDSSYEQYF. The CDR3, as DNA: TGTGCCAGCAGCAACCGAGGGGACTCCTCCTACGAGCAGTACTTC.

The rearrangement joins TRBV12-3 or TRBV12-4 to TRBJ1-5; D unclear. The CDR3 runs to 15 residues. Deletions cut 3 bases from V and 3 bases from J, with 12 bases between. CDR3 region: CASSLEGMANQPQHF. The DNA of the CDR3 is TGTGCCAGCAGTTTGGAAGGGATGGCCAATCAGCCCCAGCATTTT.

This clonotype was picked up a small number of times. The chain uses TRBV20-1 and TRBJ1-2, with TRBD1 identical over 7 bases. CDR1 and CDR2 (germline): DFQATT, SNEGSKA (reference sequence). Trimming removed 4 bases from V and 2 bases from J; junction bases left unmatched: 1. The CDR3 covers 12 residues. As DNA, the CDR3 is TGCAGTGCTACACAGGGGAACTATGGCTACACCTTC. Its protein is CSATQGNYGYTF.

The chain is built from TRBV4-1 and TRBJ2-3; no definite D call. V shed 4 bases and J shed 1 base, with 12 bases lying between them. The CDR3 has 15 amino acids. Per the germline V gene, CDR1 is MGHRA and CDR2 is YSYEKL. The CDR3 DNA reads TGCGCCAGCAGCCTCGGACCAACGGGCACAGATACGCAGTATTTT. Its protein is CASSLGPTGTDTQYF.

Many counts were recorded for this clonotype. This chain joins TRBV7-6 and TRBJ2-1, with 8 positions matching TRBD1. Germline V gene sequence: CDR1 SGHVS, CDR2 FNYEAQ. Trimming at V came to 5 bases and at J to 6 bases, leaving 6 bases not matched to a gene. CDR3 size: 14 residues. CDR3 sequence: CASSPIRGRNEQFF. The CDR3 nucleotides are TGTGCCAGCAGCCCGATCAGGGGGCGCAATGAGCAGTTCTTC. Filled out from reference TRBV7-6 and TRBJ2-1, the complete variable domain reads GAGVSQSPRYKVTKRGQDVALRCDPISGHVSLYWYRQALGQGPEFLTYFNYEAQQDKSGLPNDRFSAERPEGSISTLTIQRTEQRDSAMYRCASSPIRGRNEQFFGPGTRLTVL.

This clonotype was counted a few times. The rearrangement joins TRBV12-5 to TRBJ2-3; D tentatively fits TRBD1 or TRBD2 (7 bases each). Trimming took off 3 bases at V and 3 bases at J, with 10 bases between the two ends. There are 14 residues in the CDR3. Per germline, CDR1 LGHNT and CDR2 FRNRAP. The CDR3 region is CASGFQGGTDTQYF. CDR3 DNA: TGTGCTAGTGGTTTTCAGGGGGGGACAGATACGCAGTATTTT. Full variable domain (missing parts from reference TRBV12-5 and TRBJ2-3): DARVTQTPRHKVTEMGQEVTMRCQPILGHNTVFWYRQTMMQGLELLAYFRNRAPLDDSGMPKDRFSAEMPDATLATLKIQPSEPRDSAVYFCASGFQGGTDTQYFGPGTRLTVL.

The J gene is TRBJ2-2, the V gene TRBV4-1; the match to TRBD1 covers 8 bases. Germline V lookup: CDR1 MGHRA, CDR2 YSYEKL. The CDR3 runs to 16 residues. The ends lost 1 base at V and 1 base at J; junction bases unmatched: 2. In nucleotides, the CDR3 is TGCGCCAGCAGCCAAGGAGACAGGGGGAACACCGGGGAGCTGTTTTTT. Its translation: CASSQGDRGNTGELFF.

This clonotype has only a few counts. The chain employs TRBV5-1 and TRBJ1-6, with 9 bases aligning to TRBD1. Trimming removed 3 bases from V and 7 bases from J; junction bases left unmatched: 8. Germline V gives CDR1 SGHRS, CDR2 YFSETQ. The CDR3 runs 16 residues. This CDR3 reads CASSSTQGARNSPLHF. CDR3 nucleotide sequence: TGCGCCAGCAGCTCCACACAGGGGGCGCGGAATTCACCCCTCCACTTT.

This clonotype was seen more than once but under ten times. The rearrangement joins TRBV10-3 to TRBJ1-5; no clear D. Trimming took off 3 bases at V and 7 bases at J, with 10 bases between the two ends. This CDR3 is built from 13 residues. Germline V gene data show CDR1 as ENHRY and CDR2 as SYGVKD. The CDR3 loop is CAISERMWQPQHF. The CDR3 DNA follows: TGTGCCATCAGTGAAAGGATGTGGCAGCCCCAGCATTTT.

This clonotype was observed at least ten times. J is TRBJ2-2 and V is TRBV2; 8 bases match TRBD2. Trimming at V came to 9 bases and at J to 2 bases, leaving 11 bases not matched to a gene. Germline CDR1 and CDR2: SNHLY and FYNNEI. The CDR3 has 16 amino acids. CDR3 DNA sequence: TGTGCCAGTTCCCGGGAGGGGCTAGGAAACACCGGGGAGCTGTTTTTT. Translation gives CASSREGLGNTGELFF.

This clonotype was recorded many times. The V call is TRBV3-1, the J call TRBJ1-5; D uncertain. This CDR3 region has 12 residues. The V end was cut by 4 bases, the J end by 9 bases, with 10 bases between. Per germline, CDR1 LGHDT and CDR2 YNNKEL (reference sequence). The CDR3 loop reads CASSLNFGPQHF. In nucleotides, the CDR3 is TGTGCCAGCAGCCTAAACTTCGGGCCCCAGCATTTT.

This clonotype was seen ten or more times. This chain connects TRBV12-3 or TRBV12-4 to TRBJ2-5; 7 bases are shared with TRBD1. The CDR3 extends over 16 amino acids. V was clipped by 3 bases and J by 1 base; unmatched bases: 8. The CDR3 sequence: CASSFSTGTAQETQYF. The CDR3 bases are TGTGCCAGCAGTTTTTCTACCGGGACAGCCCAAGAGACCCAGTACTTC.

This clonotype was found many times. The chain combines TRBV6-5 with TRBJ2-5; D is possibly TRBD2 (5 bases). This CDR3 is built from 15 residues. Trimming stripped 0 bases from V and 1 base from J, with 9 bases between. In germline, CDR1 is MNHEY, CDR2 SVGAGI. CDR3 DNA sequence: TGTGCCAGCAGTTACTCGCCCGGGGTCCAAGAGACCCAGTACTTC. This encodes CASSYSPGVQETQYF.

The rearrangement uses TRBV27 and TRBJ1-1, with D possibly being TRBD1 (5 bases). The V end was cut by 6 bases, the J end by 0 bases, with 11 bases between. CDR1 is MNHEY, CDR2 SMNVEV, per germline (reference sequence). CDR3 size: 14 residues. The chain's CDR3 is CASRWGPLNTEAFF. Here the CDR3 DNA reads TGTGCCAGCAGGTGGGGACCTCTGAACACTGAAGCTTTCTTT.

V and J are TRBV15 and TRBJ2-5; D gene ambiguous. Germline V CDR1 and CDR2: LNHNV, YYDKDF (reference sequence). CDR3 length equals 13 residues. Trimming cost V 1 base and J 1 base, with 4 bases left between them. In DNA, the CDR3 is TGTGCCACCAGCAGAGCACCCCAAGAGACCCAGTACTTC. It is translated as CATSRAPQETQYF.

J is TRBJ1-3 and V is TRBV7-2, with 8 nucleotides matching TRBD1. Germline-derived CDR1 and CDR2 are SGHTA and FQGNSA. V was pared by 5 bases and J by 11 bases, with 11 bases of the junction left unmatched. The CDR3 runs 14 residues. CDR3 in DNA: TGTGCCAGCAGCCACCGGACAGGGAGCTTGCCCATATATTTT. The encoded protein is CASSHRTGSLPIYF.